This T cell receptor (beta chain) was captured by sequencing in a study of blood T cell repertoires in COVID-19. Study background: COVID-19 samples, acute and convalescent, were from the United States, Italy and Spain. From T cells, B-cell-depleted T cells, or PBMCs came the material, which was cDNA or gDNA.

In the original processing: Quantification of nucleated cells was approximated via reference gene primer amplification. Clones were sequenced by immunoSEQ multiplex PCR, and TCRdb holds only the in-frame ones, with some missing. The V and J calls and clone size were taken over from that table, and D and trimming were inferred from the DNA. Found here are 250,000 to 350,000 clones, 75% to 90% of them singletons; the top ten hold roughly 2%. Germline V gives CDR1 PRHDT, CDR2 FYEKMQ (reference sequence). J was trimmed by 5 bases and V by 1 base; bases with no gene match: 15. The CDR3 runs 18 residues. This chain joins TRBV13 and TRBJ2-3; 7 bases fit TRBD1. The sample was peripheral blood. This TCR came from a man in his late teens or twenties with active or convalescent COVID-19. Written as DNA, the CDR3 is TGTGCCAGCAGCTTAGCCCAAGGCCTAGGGGGCCGGGGAGATACGCAGTATTTT. Translating it yields CASSLAQGLGGRGDTQYF.